This TCR beta chain was sequenced in a study of CD8+ T cells in alopecia areata. Study information: A regimen of oral tofacitinib, 5 to 10 mg twice daily, was given to treated patients. Patients in the study were on tofacitinib for 6 to 18 months, then off it for 6 months.

This clone has more than one count but fewer than ten. V lost 4 bases to trimming and J lost 4 bases; unmatched junction nucleotides: 7. The germline gives CDR1 SQVTM, CDR2 ANQGSEA. CDR3 length equals 14 residues. cDNA reverse transcribed from extracted RNA served as the sequencing template. Profiling relied on immunoSEQ multiplex PCR, and the TCRdb table lists in-frame clones only, not all of them. The data show 150,000 or so clones, 45% to 60% seen once. The chain couples TRBV29-1 to TRBJ2-5; the match to TRBD1 covers 9 bases. The sequencing sample was made of CD4+ T cells sorted from blood. The clonotype comes from a human donor with alopecia areata. The CDR3 nucleotides are TGCAGCGTTGCGACCGGACAGGGGAGAGAGACCCAGTACTTC. This sequence encodes CSVATGQGRETQYF.